This passage covers 10 T cell receptor beta chains from one sample sequenced in a study of blood T cell repertoires in COVID-19. The protocol was immunoSEQ multiplex PCR, while the TCRdb copy is restricted to in-frame clones and leaves out a portion. Found here are 350,000 or so clones, more than 85% of them singletons; the top ten hold under 1.3%. Sequenced input: PBMCs or T cells enriched from blood (not recorded which). These receptors came from a woman aged 25 to 39 who had recovered from COVID-19.

The chain couples TRBV2 to TRBJ2-7, with TRBD2 matching 8 bases. The J segment lost 4 bases and the V segment lost 6 bases, leaving 5 bases of the junction unmatched. Germline V gene lookup returns CDR1 SNHLY and CDR2 FYNNEI. This CDR3 contains 13 residues. For the CDR3, the DNA is TGTGCCAGCAGGGGAGCGGGGGCTTACGAGCAGTACTTC. Translation gives CASRGAGAYEQYF.

The chain combines TRBV12-3 or TRBV12-4 with TRBJ1-1; a weak D match, TRBD1 (5 bases). V was pared by 4 bases and J by 11 bases, with 17 bases between. The CDR3 sequence is 13 residues long. The CDR3 sequence: CASSSQEGTTAFF. The CDR3 DNA reads as TGTGCCAGCAGTTCCCAGGAGGGGACGACGGCTTTCTTT.

About this clone itself: At the DNA level, this CDR3 is encoded by other sequences in the same sample as well. The chain uses TRBV5-1 and TRBJ1-2; 8 nucleotides agree with TRBD1. After removal of 4 bases from V and 7 bases from J, the junction contained 6 bases not matched to a gene. Germline V lookup: CDR1 SGHRS, CDR2 YFSETQ. This CDR3 region has 13 residues. CDR3 sequence reads: CASSPDRVGGYTF. CDR3 nucleotide sequence: TGCGCCAGCAGCCCGGACAGGGTTGGTGGCTACACCTTC. The whole variable domain, remainder taken from reference TRBV5-1 and TRBJ1-2, is KAGVTQTPRYLIKTRGQQVTLSCSPISGHRSVSWYQQTPGQGLQFLFEYFSETQRNKGNFPGRFSGRQFSNSRSEMNVSTLELGDSALYLCASSPDRVGGYTFGSGTRLTVV.

This clone was seen only a few times. The chain links TRBV6-5 to TRBJ2-2; 9 nucleotides line up with TRBD1. Germline V CDR1 and CDR2: MNHEY, SVGAGI. V was pared by 6 bases and J by 5 bases, with 7 bases of the junction left unmatched. The CDR3 extends over 15 amino acids. The CDR3 spells CASSAGTGRTGELFF. The CDR3 DNA reads as TGTGCCAGCAGCGCCGGGACAGGGCGGACCGGGGAGCTGTTTTTT.

The rearrangement uses TRBV5-3 and TRBJ1-2; no firm D call. TRBV5-3 is an ORF for which the function is uncertain. V lost 2 bases and J lost 6, with 2 bases in between. This CDR3 has 10 amino acids. The CDR3 sequence: CARSFNGYTF. The CDR3 DNA reads TGTGCCAGAAGCTTCAATGGCTACACCTTC.

The chain recombines TRBV28 with TRBJ2-7; 7 bases match TRBD1. The CDR3 is made up of 15 amino acids. Germline values: CDR1 MDHEN, CDR2 SYDVKM. V trimming: 5 bases; J trimming: 8 bases; junction bases outside the gene matches: 15. The CDR3 sequence: CASSHDRDGVEKQYF. The CDR3, as DNA: TGTGCCAGCAGTCACGACAGGGATGGGGTGGAAAAGCAGTACTTC.

The CDR3 coding sequence is TGTGCCAGCTCACCGGGGGGTTCGAACACCGGGGAGCTGTTTTTT. This sequence encodes CASSPGGSNTGELFF. The rearrangement joins TRBV18 to TRBJ2-2; weak D call: TRBD2 (6 bases). Trimming took 3 bases from V and 0 from J, leaving 8 bases between them. Germline lookup yields CDR1 KGHSH and CDR2 LQKENI. This CDR3 has 15 residues.

In DNA, the CDR3 is TGTGCCAGCAGCCAATTTTTGAGCTCCTACAATGAGCAGTTCTTC. Residues: CASSQFLSSYNEQFF. The V gene is TRBV3-1 (or the pseudogene TRBV3-2), the J gene TRBJ2-1, with no clear D. Per germline, CDR1 LGHDT and CDR2 YNNKEL (reference sequence). V was trimmed by 2 bases and J by 0 bases, leaving 8 bases between them. The CDR3 is 15 residues long.

This clone was seen a few times. The V gene is TRBV27, the J gene TRBJ2-1, with TRBD2 matching over 9 bases. CDR1 and CDR2 (germline): MNHEY, SMNVEV (reference sequence). The CDR3 covers 14 residues. V was pared by 7 bases and J by 3 bases, with 4 bases of the junction left unmatched. CDR3 nucleotides: TGTGCCAGCATCAGCGGGGGGATCTACAATGAGCAGTTCTTC. It codes for CASISGGIYNEQFF.

The genes are TRBV5-4 and TRBJ2-2; TRBD1 matches 7 bases. The trim removed 6 bases at V and 2 bases at J, leaving 10 bases unmatched. The CDR3 is 16 amino acids. Germline V lookup: CDR1 SGHNT, CDR2 YYREEE (reference sequence). The CDR3 DNA is TGTGCCAGCACCCTACAGGGGAGACTAAACACCGGGGAGCTGTTTTTT. Translated: CASTLQGRLNTGELFF.